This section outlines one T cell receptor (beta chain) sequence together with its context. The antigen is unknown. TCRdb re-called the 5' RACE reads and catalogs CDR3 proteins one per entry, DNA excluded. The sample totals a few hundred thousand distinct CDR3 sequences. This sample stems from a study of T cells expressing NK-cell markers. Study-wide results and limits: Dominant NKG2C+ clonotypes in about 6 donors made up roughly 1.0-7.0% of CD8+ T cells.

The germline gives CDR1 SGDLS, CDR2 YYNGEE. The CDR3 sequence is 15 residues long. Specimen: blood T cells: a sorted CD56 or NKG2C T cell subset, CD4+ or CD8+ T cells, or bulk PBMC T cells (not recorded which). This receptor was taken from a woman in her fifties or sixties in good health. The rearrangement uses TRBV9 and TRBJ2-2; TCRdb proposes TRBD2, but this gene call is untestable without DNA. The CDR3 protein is CASSALAGAAGELFF.